This TCR beta chain was documented in a study of T cells after yellow fever vaccination. This clonotype was seen only a few times. The CDR3 is 13 amino acids. Germline V CDR1 and CDR2: SGHTA, FQGNSA. With 1 base removed from V and 8 bases from J, the gap between germline ends came to 8 bases. TCRdb reprocessed the 5' RACE reads with MiXCR, giving one entry per CDR3 protein. The sample has 300,000 to 400,000 distinct CDR3 sequences, roughly an eighth seen once. The chain has TRBV7-2 and TRBJ1-4; D is unresolved. Here the sequenced sample was CD4+ T cells sorted from PBMCs, taken 15 days after the yellow fever booster vaccination. The source is a young man who received the YFV17D yellow fever vaccine. DNA of the CDR3: TGTGCCAGCAGCTTAGGCCCCGGGGAAAAACTGTTTTTT. Residues: CASSLGPGEKLFF.